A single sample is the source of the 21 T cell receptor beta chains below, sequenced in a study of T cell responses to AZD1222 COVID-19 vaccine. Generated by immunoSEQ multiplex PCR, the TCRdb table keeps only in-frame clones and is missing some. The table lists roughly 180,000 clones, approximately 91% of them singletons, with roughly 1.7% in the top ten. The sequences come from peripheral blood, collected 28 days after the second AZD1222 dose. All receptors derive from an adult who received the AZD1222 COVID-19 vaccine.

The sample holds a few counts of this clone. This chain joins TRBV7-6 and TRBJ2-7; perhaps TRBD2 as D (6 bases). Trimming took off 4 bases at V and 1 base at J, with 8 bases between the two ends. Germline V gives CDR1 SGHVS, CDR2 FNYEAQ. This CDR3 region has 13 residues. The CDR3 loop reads CASSSGLSYEQYF. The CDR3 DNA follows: TGTGCCAGCAGCTCTGGACTATCCTACGAGCAGTACTTC.

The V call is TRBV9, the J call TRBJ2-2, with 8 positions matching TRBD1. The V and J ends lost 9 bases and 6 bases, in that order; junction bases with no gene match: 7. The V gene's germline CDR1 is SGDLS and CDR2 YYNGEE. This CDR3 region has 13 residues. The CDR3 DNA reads TGTGCCACAAAGGACAGGGTTTCCGGGGAGCTGTTTTTT. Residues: CATKDRVSGELFF.

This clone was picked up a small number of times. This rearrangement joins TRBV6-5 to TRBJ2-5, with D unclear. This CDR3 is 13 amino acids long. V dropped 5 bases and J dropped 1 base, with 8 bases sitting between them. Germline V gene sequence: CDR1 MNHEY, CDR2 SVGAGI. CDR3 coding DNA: TGTGCCAGCAGTCGCCCCGGCCAAGAGACCCAGTACTTC. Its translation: CASSRPGQETQYF.

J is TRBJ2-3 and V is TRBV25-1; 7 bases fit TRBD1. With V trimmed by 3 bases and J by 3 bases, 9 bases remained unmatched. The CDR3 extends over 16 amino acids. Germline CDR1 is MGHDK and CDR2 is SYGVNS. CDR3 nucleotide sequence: TGTGCCAGCAGTGACTCGACAGGGTTGAAGACAGATACGCAGTATTTT. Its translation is CASSDSTGLKTDTQYF.

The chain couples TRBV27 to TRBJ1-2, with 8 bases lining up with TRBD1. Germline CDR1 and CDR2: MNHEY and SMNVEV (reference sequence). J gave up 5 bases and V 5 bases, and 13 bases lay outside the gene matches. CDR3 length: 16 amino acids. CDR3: CASSPWGGGQEYGYTF. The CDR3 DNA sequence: TGTGCCAGCAGTCCCTGGGGAGGGGGACAGGAGTATGGCTACACCTTC.

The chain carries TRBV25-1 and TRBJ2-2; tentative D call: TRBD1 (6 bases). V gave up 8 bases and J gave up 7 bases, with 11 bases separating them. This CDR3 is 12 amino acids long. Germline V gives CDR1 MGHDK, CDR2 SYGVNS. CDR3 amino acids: CASGKGDGELFF. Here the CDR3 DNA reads TGTGCCAGCGGCAAGGGGGACGGGGAGCTGTTTTTT.

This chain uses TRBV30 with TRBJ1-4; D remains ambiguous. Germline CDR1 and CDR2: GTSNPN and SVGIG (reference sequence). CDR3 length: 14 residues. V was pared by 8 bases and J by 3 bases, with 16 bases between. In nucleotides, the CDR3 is TGTGCCACGGTAGGGCAGTCGGCTAATGAAAAACTGTTTTTT. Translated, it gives CATVGQSANEKLFF.

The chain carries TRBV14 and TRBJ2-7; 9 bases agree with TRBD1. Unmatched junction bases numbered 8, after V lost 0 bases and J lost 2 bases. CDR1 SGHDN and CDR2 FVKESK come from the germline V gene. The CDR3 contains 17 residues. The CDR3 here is CASSQDTGDRDTYEQYF. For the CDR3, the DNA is TGTGCCAGCAGCCAAGATACCGGGGACAGGGATACCTACGAGCAGTACTTC.

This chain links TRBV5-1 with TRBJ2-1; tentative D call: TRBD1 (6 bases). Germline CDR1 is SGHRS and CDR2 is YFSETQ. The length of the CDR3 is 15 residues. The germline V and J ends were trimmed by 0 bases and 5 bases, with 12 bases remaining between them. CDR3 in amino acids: CASSLGLRGDNEQFF. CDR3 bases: TGCGCCAGCAGCTTGGGCCTCAGGGGAGACAATGAGCAGTTCTTC.

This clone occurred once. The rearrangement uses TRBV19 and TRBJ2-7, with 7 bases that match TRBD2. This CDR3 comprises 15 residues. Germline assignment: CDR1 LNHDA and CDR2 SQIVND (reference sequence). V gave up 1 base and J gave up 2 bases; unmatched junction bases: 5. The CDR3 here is CASSIGSGTTYEQYF. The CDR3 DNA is TGTGCCAGTAGTATAGGAAGCGGGACCACCTACGAGCAGTACTTC.

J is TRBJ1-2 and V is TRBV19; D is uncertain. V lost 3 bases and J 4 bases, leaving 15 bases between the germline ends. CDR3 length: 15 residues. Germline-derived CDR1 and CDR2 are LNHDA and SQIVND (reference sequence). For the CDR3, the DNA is TGTGCCAGTAGTATGTTGCGACGGACCATCTATGGCTACACCTTC. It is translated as CASSMLRRTIYGYTF.

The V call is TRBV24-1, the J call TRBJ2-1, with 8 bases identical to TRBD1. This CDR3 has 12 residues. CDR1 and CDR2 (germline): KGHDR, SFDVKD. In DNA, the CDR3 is TGTGCACTCCAGGGGGCCCACAATGAGCAGTTCTTC. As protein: CALQGAHNEQFF.

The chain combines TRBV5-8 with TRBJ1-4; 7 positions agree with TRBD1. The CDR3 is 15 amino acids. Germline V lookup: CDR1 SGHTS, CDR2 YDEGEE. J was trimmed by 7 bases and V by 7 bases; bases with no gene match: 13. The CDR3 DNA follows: TGTGCCAGCCAATCGAGGGGGCGCGTCGGTGAAAAACTGTTTTTT. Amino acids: CASQSRGRVGEKLFF.

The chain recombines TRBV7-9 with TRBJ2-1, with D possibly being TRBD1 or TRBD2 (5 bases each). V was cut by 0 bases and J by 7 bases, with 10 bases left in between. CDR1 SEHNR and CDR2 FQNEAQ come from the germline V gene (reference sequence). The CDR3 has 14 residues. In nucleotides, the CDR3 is TGTGCCAGCAGCTTAGCGCACAGGACTAATGAGCAGTTCTTC. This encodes CASSLAHRTNEQFF. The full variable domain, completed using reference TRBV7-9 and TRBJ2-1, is DTGVSQNPRHKITKRGQNVTFRCDPISEHNRLYWYRQTLGQGPEFLTYFQNEAQLEKSRLLSDRFSAERPKGSFSTLEIQRTEQGDSAMYLCASSLAHRTNEQFFGPGTRLTVL.

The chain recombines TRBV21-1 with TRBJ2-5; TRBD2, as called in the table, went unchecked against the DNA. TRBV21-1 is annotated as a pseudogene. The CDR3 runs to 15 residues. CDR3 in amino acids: CASSKGGWVRETQYF. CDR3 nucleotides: TGTGCCAGCAGCAAGGGGGGTTGGGTTCGGGAGACCCAGTACTTC.

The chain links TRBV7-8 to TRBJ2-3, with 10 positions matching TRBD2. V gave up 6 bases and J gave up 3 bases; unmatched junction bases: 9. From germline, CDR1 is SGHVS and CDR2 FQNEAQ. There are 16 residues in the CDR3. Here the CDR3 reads CASSSLAGVLTDTQYF. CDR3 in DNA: TGTGCCAGCAGTTCTCTAGCGGGGGTATTAACAGATACGCAGTATTTT. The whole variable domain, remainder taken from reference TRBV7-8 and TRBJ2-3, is GAGVSQSPRYKVAKRGQDVALRCDPISGHVSLFWYQQALGQGPEFLTYFQNEAQLDKSGLPSDRFFAERPEGSVSTLKIQRTQQEDSAVYLCASSSLAGVLTDTQYFGPGTRLTVL.

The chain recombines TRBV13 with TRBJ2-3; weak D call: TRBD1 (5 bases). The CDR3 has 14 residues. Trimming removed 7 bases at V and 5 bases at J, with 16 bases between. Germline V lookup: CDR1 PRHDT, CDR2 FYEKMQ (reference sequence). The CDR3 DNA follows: TGTGCCAGCAACATAGGGGTGACCGGAGATACGCAGTATTTT. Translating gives CASNIGVTGDTQYF.

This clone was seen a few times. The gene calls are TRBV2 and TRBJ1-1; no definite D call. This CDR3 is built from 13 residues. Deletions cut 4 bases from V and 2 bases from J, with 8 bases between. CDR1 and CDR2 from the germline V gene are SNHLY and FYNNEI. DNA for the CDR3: TGTGCCAGCAGTGGGGCTTTAAACACTGAAGCTTTCTTT. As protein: CASSGALNTEAFF.

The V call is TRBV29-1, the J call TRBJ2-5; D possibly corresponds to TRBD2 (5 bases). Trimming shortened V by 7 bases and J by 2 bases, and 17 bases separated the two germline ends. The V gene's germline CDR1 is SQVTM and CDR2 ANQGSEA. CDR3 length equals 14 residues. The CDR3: CSADGVAEQETQYF. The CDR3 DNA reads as TGCAGCGCCGACGGGGTAGCTGAGCAAGAGACCCAGTACTTC.

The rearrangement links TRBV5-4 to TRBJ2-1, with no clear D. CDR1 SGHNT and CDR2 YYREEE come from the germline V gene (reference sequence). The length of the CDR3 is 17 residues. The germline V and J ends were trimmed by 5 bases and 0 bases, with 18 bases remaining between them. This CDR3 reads CASSRSTPAVSYNEQFF. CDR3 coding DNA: TGTGCCAGCAGTCGATCAACCCCGGCGGTCTCCTACAATGAGCAGTTCTTC.

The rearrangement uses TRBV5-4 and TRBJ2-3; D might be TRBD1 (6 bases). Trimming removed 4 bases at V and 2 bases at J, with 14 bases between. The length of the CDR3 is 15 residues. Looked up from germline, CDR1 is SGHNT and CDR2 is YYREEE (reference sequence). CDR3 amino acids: CASSRGGPHTDTQYF. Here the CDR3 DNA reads TGTGCCAGCAGCCGAGGGGGACCGCACACAGATACGCAGTATTTT.